Included here is one T cell receptor (beta chain) sequence, with context. This table comes from immunoSEQ multiplex PCR, and its TCRdb copy is limited to in-frame clones, with some not included. The table lists fewer than 20,000 clones, 88% of them singletons, with roughly 5.5% in the top ten. This sample is drawn from a study of T cell repertoires in ileal Crohn's disease. Study context: Patients had a median roughly 8-year disease duration, and less than 40% were active smokers.

Germline loops: CDR1 SGHDN, CDR2 FVKESK. Trimming removed 4 bases from V and 4 bases from J, with 17 bases in between. The CDR3 loop spans 16 amino acids. Eligibility required adulthood, ileal or ileocolonic Crohn's disease and indicated ileocolonic resection. The clonotype originates from an adult with Crohn's disease. The gene calls are TRBV14 and TRBJ2-1, with TRBD2 as a possible D gene (5 bases). The sequencing sample was made of ileal tissue. The CDR3 DNA follows: TGTGCCAGCAGCCTTCAGCCCAGACTACTGTACAATGAGCAGTTCTTC. It is translated as CASSLQPRLLYNEQFF.